The source of this T cell receptor beta chain is a study of CD8 T cells in Susac syndrome. This CDR3 has 14 residues. CDR1 and CDR2 (germline): DFQATT, SNEGSKA (reference sequence). V lost 6 bases, J lost 3 bases, and 6 bases stayed unmatched. Random hexamers primed reverse transcription of about 0.5 to 1 ug RNA. TCR beta CDR3 was amplified by immunoSEQ covering 54 Vbeta and 13 Jbeta. From the immunoSEQ multiplex PCR reads, TCRdb called clonotypes with MiXCR, one entry per CDR3 protein. There are about 160,000 distinct CDR3 sequences in the sample; 92% occur only once, and roughly 0.08% lies in the top ten.

This sequence was found in a human donor in good health. The specimen was CD4+ T cells from PBMCs. V gene TRBV20-1 combines with J gene TRBJ2-2; 8 nucleotides match TRBD2. The CDR3 DNA sequence: TGCAGTGCGATAGCGGGGAAGTACACCGGGGAGCTGTTTTTT. Amino acids: CSAIAGKYTGELFF.